This T cell receptor (beta chain) was sequenced during a study of graft-versus-host responses after intestinal transplantation. Study information: Anti-thymocyte globulin induction was given to all recipients, followed by tacrolimus and steroids for roughly 3 years. The study's findings and limits: The study found high graft-versus-host to host-versus-graft clonal ratios in allografts of patients with graft-donor T cell macrochimerism.

Worth noting for this clone: Its antigen is undetermined.

This table comes from immunoSEQ multiplex PCR, and its TCRdb copy is limited to in-frame clones, with some not included. The sample has 20,000 to 30,000 clones; 85% to 95% are singletons. With 6 bases clipped from V and 5 bases from J, the junction kept 14 bases outside the gene matches. The length of the CDR3 is 16 residues. CDR1 LNHDA and CDR2 SQIVND come from the germline V gene (reference sequence). The source of this sequence is a human patient who received an intestinal transplant, so some T cells may come from the graft donor. This chain uses TRBV19 with TRBJ1-1; 8 nucleotides agree with TRBD1. Sequenced material: PBMCs, taken 38 to 40 days after intestinal transplant. The CDR3: CASRYSGTGEGTEAFF. In nucleotides, the CDR3 is TGTGCCAGTAGATATAGTGGGACAGGCGAAGGGACTGAAGCTTTCTTT.